These 3 T cell receptor beta chains were sequenced from one sample in a study of response to subunit inactivated influenza vaccine. TCRdb ran MiXCR on the RT-PCR reads and lists one entry per CDR3 protein. The sample lists 170,000 or so distinct CDR3 sequences; around 10% were seen once. The sequences come from CD8+ T cells sorted from PBMCs, collected roughly 24 months after vaccination. The receptors were gathered from a man aged 50-75 years who received an inactivated influenza vaccine.

This clonotype was recorded a few times. The gene calls are TRBV4-3 and TRBJ2-1, with 9 bases that match TRBD2. Looked up from germline, CDR1 is LGHNA and CDR2 is YSLEER. The CDR3 covers 16 residues. Trimming took 0 bases from V and 9 from J; bases not matched to a gene: 9. The CDR3 DNA reads as TGCGCCAGCAGCCAAGATCTCGGGCGAGCGGGAGGTGAGCAGTTCTTC. This gives the protein CASSQDLGRAGGEQFF.

This clonotype was recorded at least ten times. This chain uses TRBV14 with TRBJ2-3; tentatively, D is TRBD2 (6 bases). CDR3 size: 16 residues. V lost 0 bases and J lost 2, with 12 bases in between. Per the germline V gene, CDR1 is SGHDN and CDR2 is FVKESK. CDR3 in amino acids: CASSQDGTGNTDTQYF. The CDR3 nucleotides read TGTGCCAGCAGCCAAGACGGGACTGGGAACACAGATACGCAGTATTTT.

This rearrangement joins TRBV12-3 or TRBV12-4 to TRBJ2-1, with D perhaps assigned TRBD1 or TRBD2 (5 bases each). The CDR3 consists of 14 residues. Deletions cut 6 bases from V and 4 bases from J, with 13 bases between. The chain's CDR3 is CASSTGTTYNEQFF. The DNA for the CDR3 is TGTGCCAGCAGCACCGGGACCACTTACAATGAGCAGTTCTTC.